The rows below give T cell receptor beta chains drawn from one sample of a study of monozygotic twins with inflammatory bowel disease. TCRdb re-called the 5' RACE reads; one entry per CDR3 protein, DNA not given. Its table lists about 160,000 distinct CDR3 sequences. Material: blood. Receptors were obtained from a human donor with ulcerative colitis or Crohn's disease, or a healthy co-twin of an affected twin (not recorded which). CDR3s include the opening cysteine and the closing phenylalanine or tryptophan.

TRBJ2-6 TRBV20-1 CSARDRLHYGANVLTF
TRBJ1-1 TRBV5-1 CASSRARRNTEAFF
TRBJ1-5 TRBV10-3 CAISESGRGNQPQHF
TRBJ2-2 TRBV5-1 CASSRTPSGQGLNTGELFF
TRBJ2-5 TRBV6-1 CASRPSYAGMGETQYF
TRBJ2-3 TRBV24-1 CATSDLKTTDTQYF
TRBJ1-1 TRBV5-4 CASSLEPASPEAFF
TRBJ2-1 TRBV23-1 CASSPAGTSGSSYNEQFF
TRBJ2-1 TRBV6-1 CASSDGQANNEQFF
TRBJ1-6 TRBV28 CASSTLTGGYHNSPLHF
TRBJ2-3 TRBV7-9 CASSLGWEPDTQYF
TRBJ2-3 TRBV28 CASGRGGGGLGDTQYF
TRBJ2-5 TRBV7-2 CASSLQSWVSETQYF
TRBJ2-6 TRBV14 CASSQDLTSAESSGANVLTF
TRBJ2-7 TRBV4-2 CASSQGTGGPYEQYF
TRBJ2-2 TRBV20-1 CSARDLEIAPAGELFF
TRBJ1-2 TRBV18 CASSPDIYGYTF
TRBJ2-1 TRBV29-1 CSVLEPGGINEQFF